Below are 29 T cell receptor delta chains sequenced from a single sample in a study of Vδ1+ human thymocytes. Overall study findings and caveats: Thymic TRG and TRD repertoires appeared highly polyclonal, with Gaussian CDR3 length distributions.

Extracted RNA was reverse transcribed into cDNA. Pooled V-gene forward primers with one constant-region reverse primer generated the CDR3 amplicons by multiplex PCR. TCRdb re-identified clones in the multiplex PCR reads via CATT. Counted here are about 25,000 delta-chain clones, under 8.5% occurring once; the ten biggest clones make up around 0.99%. Their antigens remain unidentified. Sequencing used Vdelta1+ gamma-delta thymocytes from the thymus. Subset meaning: FACS-sorted CD3+ TCRalphabeta- TCRVdelta1+ TCRVdelta2- thymocytes. The receptors were gathered from a girl less than two years old who had congenital heart surgery.

This clone was observed a handful of times. The chain employs TRDV1 and TRDJ1; perhaps TRDD3 as D (5 bases). CDR3 length: 17 residues. Germline assignment: CDR1 TSWWSYY and CDR2 QGS. V was trimmed by 0 bases and J by 0 bases, leaving 14 bases between them. The CDR3 sequence: CALGELPLTGDTDKLIF. Written as DNA, the CDR3 is TGTGCTCTTGGGGAACTACCTCTTACGGGGGACACCGATAAACTCATCTTT.

By frequency in the sample, this clone is medium-sized (0.01 to 0.1%). Other DNA sequences in the sample encode the same CDR3. The V call is TRDV2, the J call TRDJ3; no reliable D call. The CDR3 extends over 15 amino acids. Trimming removed 9 bases from V and 0 bases from J, with 11 bases in between. CDR1 and CDR2 from the germline V gene are GEAIGNYY and EKD. The CDR3 reads CAPADHSWDTRQMFF. CDR3 DNA: TGTGCCCCAGCGGATCACTCCTGGGACACCCGACAGATGTTTTTC.

The chain employs TRDV1 and TRDJ1; 8 bases fit TRDD3. Germline V gene data show CDR1 as TSWWSYY and CDR2 as QGS. J gave up 0 bases and V 1 base, and 19 bases lay outside the gene matches. This CDR3 has 21 residues. CDR3 in DNA: TGTGCTCTTGGGGAACCGATATCTCCCCGGGGATACCCACGGTACACCGATAAACTCATCTTT. It is translated as CALGEPISPRGYPRYTDKLIF.

The chain carries TRDV1 and TRDJ1; TRDD3 matches 8 bases. The CDR3 is 17 residues long. Per germline, CDR1 TSWWSYY and CDR2 QGS. Losses at the gene ends were 1 base for V and 4 bases for J; bases not matched to a gene: 11. The CDR3 region is CALGERHSGGWGDKLIF. The CDR3 DNA sequence: TGTGCTCTTGGGGAACGTCACAGTGGGGGATGGGGCGATAAACTCATCTTT.

The chain joins TRDV1 to TRDJ1; the match to TRDD3 covers 12 bases. This CDR3 comprises 22 residues. With 0 bases clipped from V and 0 bases from J, the junction kept 17 bases outside the gene matches. Per the germline V gene, CDR1 is TSWWSYY and CDR2 is QGS. In DNA form, the CDR3 reads TGTGCTCTTGGGGAACTAACCCTCCTACGACGGCTGGGGGATACGTACACCGATAAACTCATCTTT. Translating gives CALGELTLLRRLGDTYTDKLIF.

The rearrangement joins TRDV1 to TRDJ1; 7 bases fit TRDD2. The trim removed 1 base at V and 0 bases at J, leaving 17 bases unmatched. Germline CDR1 and CDR2: TSWWSYY and QGS. This CDR3 has 20 amino acids. The CDR3 DNA follows: TGTGCTCTTGGGGAACCCCGTTCCTACTACCCCCCCGTTTACACCGATAAACTCATCTTT. As protein: CALGEPRSYYPPVYTDKLIF.

The chain is built from TRDV1 and TRDJ1; D ambiguous. The CDR3 length is 15 residues. In germline, CDR1 is TSWWSYY, CDR2 QGS. V lost 2 bases to trimming and J lost 2 bases, with 12 bases between them. The CDR3 loop reads CALGEGTAVTDKLIF. For the CDR3, the DNA is TGTGCTCTTGGGGAAGGGACGGCCGTAACCGATAAACTCATCTTT.

The chain joins TRDV1 to TRDJ1, with 9 bases identical to TRDD3. The CDR3 consists of 16 residues. Germline assignment: CDR1 TSWWSYY and CDR2 QGS. The V and J ends lost 0 bases and 7 bases, in that order; junction bases with no gene match: 9. Here the CDR3 DNA reads TGTGCTCTTGGGGAACTTCTTGGGGGGGATACTCCTAAACTCATCTTT. Its protein product is CALGELLGGDTPKLIF.

This clone came up a few times. The chain couples TRDV1 to TRDJ1; 9 bases align to TRDD3. Germline CDR1 is TSWWSYY and CDR2 is QGS. Trimming at V came to 3 bases and at J to 0 bases, leaving 14 bases not matched to a gene. The CDR3 extends over 19 amino acids. The DNA of the CDR3 is TGTGCTCTTGGGGACCCCCTCGTACTGGGGGAGCCGTACACCGATAAACTCATCTTT. It codes for CALGDPLVLGEPYTDKLIF.

This clone was detected only a few times. The rearrangement joins TRDV1 to TRDJ1, with D possibly TRDD3 on 7 matching bases. V lost 0 bases, J lost 0 bases, and 17 bases lay in between. Germline V gene sequence: CDR1 TSWWSYY, CDR2 QGS. This CDR3 is 18 amino acids long. The CDR3 spells CALGELAPTGDYTDKLIF. In DNA, the CDR3 is TGTGCTCTTGGGGAACTAGCTCCTACGGGGGATTACACCGATAAACTCATCTTT.

The J gene was identified as TRDJ1, and no V gene was called; the table assigns TRDD3, which was not confirmed against the DNA. The CDR3 totals 21 residues. Here the CDR3 reads CALVILRQTSLGHKYTDKLIF. The CDR3 bases are TGTGCTCTTGTCATTTTGCGGCAAACTAGTCTGGGCCATAAGTACACCGATAAACTCATCTTT.

This chain uses TRDV1 with TRDJ1, with D possibly matching TRDD2 (5 bases). The CDR3 spans 17 residues. CDR1 is TSWWSYY, CDR2 QGS, per germline. The ends were cut back, 4 bases at V and 0 bases at J, with 18 bases in the middle. The CDR3 protein is CALGGLYFLDYTDKLIF. The CDR3, as DNA: TGTGCTCTTGGGGGACTGTATTTCCTGGATTACACCGATAAACTCATCTTT.

The J gene call is TRDJ1, but no V gene call exists; the table's D call, TRDD3, has no DNA check behind it. This CDR3 comprises 17 residues. This chain's CDR3 is CALQVPVGGFRADKLIF. For the CDR3, the DNA is TGTGCTCTCCAGGTACCAGTTGGGGGATTTCGGGCCGATAAACTCATCTTT.

This clone was seen a few times. The chain employs TRDV1 and TRDJ1; 8 nucleotides align to TRDD3. Germline V CDR1 and CDR2: TSWWSYY, QGS. V lost 11 bases to trimming and J lost 0 bases; unmatched junction nucleotides: 29. This CDR3 contains 21 residues. This CDR3 is CAILGKFRAGDRSSYTDKLIF. The CDR3 coding sequence is TGTGCTATCTTGGGGAAATTTCGTGCGGGGGATAGGTCCTCGTACACCGATAAACTCATCTTT.

The chain uses TRDV1 and TRDJ1; 10 nucleotides line up with TRDD3. With V trimmed by 4 bases and J by 0 bases, 8 bases remained unmatched. Germline assignment: CDR1 TSWWSYY and CDR2 QGS. This CDR3 comprises 17 residues. The CDR3 DNA follows: TGTGCTCTTGGGGCATTCATACTGGGGGATTACACCGATAAACTCATCTTT. Residues: CALGAFILGDYTDKLIF.

The chain has TRDV1 and TRDJ1; TRDD2 is a possible D gene (5 bases). This CDR3 contains 15 residues. Germline CDR1 reads TSWWSYY; CDR2 reads QGS. V lost 2 bases and J lost 3, with 13 bases in between. The CDR3 here is CALGETLQWADKLIF. The CDR3 nucleotides read TGTGCTCTTGGGGAAACCCTACAGTGGGCCGATAAACTCATCTTT.

The chain combines TRDV1 with TRDJ1; the match to TRDD3 covers 7 bases. TCRdb offers no J gene call, so here the DNA was matched to germline to obtain one. The CDR3 is made up of 16 amino acids. In germline, CDR1 is TSWWSYY, CDR2 QGS. The ends lost 7 bases at V and 1 base at J; junction bases unmatched: 12. This CDR3 reads CALVGSGGVSTDKLIF. CDR3 bases: TGTGCTCTTGTGGGATCTGGGGGCGTGAGCACCGATAAACTCATCTTT.

This clone was seen more than once but under ten times. Distinct nucleotide sequences in the sample also encode this CDR3. J is TRDJ1 and V is TRDV1; 12 nucleotides line up with TRDD3. J gave up 3 bases and V 2 bases, and 16 bases lay outside the gene matches. The CDR3 extends over 20 amino acids. Looked up from germline, CDR1 is TSWWSYY and CDR2 is QGS. CDR3 sequence reads: CALGEWCSDPGGYGADKLIF. The CDR3 coding sequence is TGTGCTCTTGGGGAATGGTGCTCAGATCCTGGGGGATACGGAGCCGATAAACTCATCTTT.

This rearrangement joins TRDV1 to TRDJ1; D remains ambiguous. The germline V and J ends were trimmed by 3 bases and 0 bases, with 14 bases remaining between them. The CDR3 length is 16 residues. Germline lookup yields CDR1 TSWWSYY and CDR2 QGS. CDR3 amino acids: CALGEATLFHTDKLIF. The CDR3 DNA is TGTGCTCTTGGGGAGGCTACCCTGTTCCACACCGATAAACTCATCTTT.

This clone was detected a few times. The genes are TRDV1 and TRDJ1; D gene ambiguous. Trimming shortened V by 1 base and J by 11 bases, and 20 bases separated the two germline ends. The CDR3 has 15 residues. Germline V gives CDR1 TSWWSYY, CDR2 QGS. The chain's CDR3 is CALGEPGVYGNGLIF. The CDR3, as DNA: TGTGCTCTTGGGGAACCTGGCGTCTACGGGAACGGGCTCATCTTT.

The chain couples TRDV1 to TRDJ1, with D tentatively TRDD3 (6 bases). This CDR3 has 17 amino acids. Trimming cost V 3 bases and J 3 bases, with 20 bases left between them. Germline CDR1 TSWWSYY, CDR2 QGS. CDR3 coding DNA: TGTGCTCTTGGGGACCGCATGAGAGGGCTGGGGTCCGATAAACTCATCTTT. Its translation is CALGDRMRGLGSDKLIF.

This chain connects TRDV1 to TRDJ1, with 9 bases aligning to TRDD2. The J gene, not given by TCRdb, was assigned here from a germline match of the nucleotide sequence. The CDR3 extends over 26 amino acids. J was trimmed by 3 bases and V by 2 bases; bases with no gene match: 37. CDR1 and CDR2 from the germline V gene are TSWWSYY and QGS. This CDR3 is CALGEKYLPTGTGTTWVALSSDKLIF. Written as DNA, the CDR3 is TGTGCTCTTGGGGAAAAGTACCTTCCTACGGGTACTGGGACTACTTGGGTAGCCTTGAGTTCCGATAAACTCATCTTT.

This clone was observed a handful of times. The chain links TRDV1 to TRDJ1; 7 nucleotides agree with TRDD3. Germline V gene sequence: CDR1 TSWWSYY, CDR2 QGS. CDR3 size: 22 residues. V shed 1 base and J 3 bases; nucleotides not matched to a gene: 26. For the CDR3, the DNA is TGTGCTCTTGGGGAACAGCCCCACATCCTAACCGTTACTGGGGCTAGGGCCGATAAACTCATCTTT. As protein: CALGEQPHILTVTGARADKLIF.

This clone came up a few times. The chain employs TRDV1 and TRDJ1; 9 bases are a match to TRDD3. The CDR3 runs to 17 residues. Germline V lookup: CDR1 TSWWSYY, CDR2 QGS. The ends lost 3 bases at V and 7 bases at J; junction bases unmatched: 15. The CDR3 DNA sequence: TGTGCTCTTGGGGATCTAGAGCTGGGGGATCCTGACCTTAAACTCATCTTT. Amino acids: CALGDLELGDPDLKLIF.

There are a few counts of this clone. The V gene is TRDV1, the J gene TRDJ1, with 13 nucleotides matching TRDD3. Germline V gene sequence: CDR1 TSWWSYY, CDR2 QGS. The CDR3 sequence is 24 residues long. Trimming cost V 5 bases and J 0 bases; bases outside gene matches: 27. CDR3 bases: TGTGCTCTTGGGTCGGAGGACTGGGGGATACGCGTATCAGAGCGGGGAGAGTACACCGATAAACTCATCTTT. Protein: CALGSEDWGIRVSERGEYTDKLIF.

A note on this clone: This CDR3 is also generated by other DNA sequences in the sample. This sequence joins TRAV29/DV5 and TRDJ1; tentative D call: TRDD3 (6 bases). Germline CDR1 and CDR2: NSMFDY and ISSIKDK. The CDR3 is 16 residues long. The V end was cut by 4 bases, the J end by 7 bases, with 26 bases between. For the CDR3, the DNA is TGTGCAGCATACCTCTCCGATGGAGGATACTTCGGTAAACTCATCTTT. Its translation: CAAYLSDGGYFGKLIF.

This clone was seen a few times. The chain recombines TRDV1 with TRDJ1; 11 nucleotides line up with TRDD3. Germline-derived CDR1 and CDR2 are TSWWSYY and QGS. Trimming at V came to 4 bases and at J to 0 bases, leaving 19 bases not matched to a gene. This CDR3 has 21 amino acids. This CDR3 is CALGGFLAPYWGIGYTDKLIF. In DNA form, the CDR3 reads TGTGCTCTTGGGGGATTCCTCGCCCCGTACTGGGGGATAGGGTACACCGATAAACTCATCTTT.

There are a few counts of this clone. V is TRDV1 and J is TRDJ1, with D tentatively TRDD3 (6 bases). The CDR3 is 24 residues long. In germline, CDR1 is TSWWSYY, CDR2 QGS. Trimming shortened V by 1 base and J by 3 bases, and 39 bases separated the two germline ends. The CDR3 sequence: CALGEPRPTHRNLYWVIIADKLIF. The CDR3 DNA follows: TGTGCTCTTGGGGAACCTCGGCCTACACATCGGAATCTGTACTGGGTGATAATCGCCGATAAACTCATCTTT.

This clone was counted a few times. This chain uses TRDV1 with TRDJ1, with unresolved D. The germline V gene encodes CDR1 TSWWSYY and CDR2 QGS. This CDR3 is 14 amino acids long. V shed 1 base and J shed 2 bases, with 8 bases lying between them. The CDR3 protein is CALGEHGVTDKLIF. In DNA form, the CDR3 reads TGTGCTCTTGGGGAACACGGGGTGACCGATAAACTCATCTTT.